This is a list of T cell receptor beta chains from one sample in a study of blood T cell repertoires in COVID-19. Sequencing used immunoSEQ multiplex PCR; TCRdb keeps in-frame clones, though not all of them. Of 150,000 to 200,000 clones in the sample, approximately 81% are singletons; the top ten hold roughly a tenth. Sequencing was performed on peripheral blood. These receptors came from a woman of 80 years or more with active or convalescent COVID-19. Each CDR3 is given with its conserved first and last residue. The D gene is left open where the match is weak. Clone sizes are given selectively: once, few, many, or a class where the clone is expanded.

TRBJ2-2 - - TRBV19 TGTGCCAGTAGCGGGACATTCAACACCGGGGAGCTGTTTTTT CASSGTFNTGELFF
TRBJ2-5 - once TRBV3-1/TRBV3-2 TGTGCCAGCAGCCAAGAATGGGTTAGGGGAGAGACCCAGTACTTC CASSQEWVRGETQYF
TRBJ1-3 - - TRBV2 TGTGCCAGCACCTCCCAGGGCGCTTTCTCTGGAAACACCATATATTTT CASTSQGAFSGNTIYF
TRBJ1-1 TRBD1 - TRBV6-5 TGTGCCACTAACAGGGGGGACAGGGGTGTAGGCGCTTTCTTT CATNRGDRGVGAFF
TRBJ1-5 - - TRBV18 TGTGCCAGCTCACCACCCAACAGTCGCAATCAGCCCCAGCATTTT CASSPPNSRNQPQHF
TRBJ2-1 TRBD1 - TRBV7-2 TGTGCCAGCAGCTCTGACAGGGCGGCGCGAAATGAGCAGTTCTTC CASSSDRAARNEQFF
TRBJ1-2 TRBD1 - TRBV2 TGTGCCAGCAGGGCCTCCGGGACAGGGGGAGGCTACACCTTC CASRASGTGGGYTF
TRBJ1-3 TRBD1 - TRBV6-5 TGTGCCAGCAGTCAGACAGGGGGCTGGGGAAACACCATATATTTT CASSQTGGWGNTIYF
TRBJ2-5 TRBD2 - TRBV15 TGTGCCACCAGCCCCCTCCGGCGGGGGACAGAGACCCAGTACTTC CATSPLRRGTETQYF
TRBJ1-5 - - TRBV6-5 TGTGCCAGCATCAAAGGTGGGGGCCTCAATCAGCCCCAGCATTTT CASIKGGGLNQPQHF
TRBJ1-5 TRBD1 medium-sized TRBV19 TGTGCCAGTAGTATGGTCCTAGGACAGGGCACAGGTCAGCCCCAGCATTTT CASSMVLGQGTGQPQHF
TRBJ2-1 TRBD2 - TRBV9 TGTGCCAGCAGCGCCATTTTAGCGGGAACCTACAATGAGCAGTTCTTC CASSAILAGTYNEQFF
TRBJ2-7 TRBD2 - TRBV4-1 TGCGCCAGCAGCTCCGGGTTCGGACTAGCGGCCAGGAGCTCCTACGAGCAGTACTTC CASSSGFGLAARSSYEQYF
TRBJ2-1 TRBD2 - TRBV7-3 TGTGCCAGCAGCTTACTGGGGAGGGAGGATGAGCAGTTCTTC CASSLLGREDEQFF
TRBJ2-2 - - TRBV5-1 TGCGCCAGCAGCTTGGGACAGCTCACCGGGGAGCTGTTTTTT CASSLGQLTGELFF
TRBJ1-2 TRBD1 - TRBV5-1 TGCGCCAGCAGCTTAGTACAGGGGGTAACTAACTATGGCTACACCTTC CASSLVQGVTNYGYTF
TRBJ1-4 TRBD1 - TRBV14 TGTGCCAGCAGCCATCTGACAGGGAGCCCTTCCGAAAAACTGTTTTTT CASSHLTGSPSEKLFF